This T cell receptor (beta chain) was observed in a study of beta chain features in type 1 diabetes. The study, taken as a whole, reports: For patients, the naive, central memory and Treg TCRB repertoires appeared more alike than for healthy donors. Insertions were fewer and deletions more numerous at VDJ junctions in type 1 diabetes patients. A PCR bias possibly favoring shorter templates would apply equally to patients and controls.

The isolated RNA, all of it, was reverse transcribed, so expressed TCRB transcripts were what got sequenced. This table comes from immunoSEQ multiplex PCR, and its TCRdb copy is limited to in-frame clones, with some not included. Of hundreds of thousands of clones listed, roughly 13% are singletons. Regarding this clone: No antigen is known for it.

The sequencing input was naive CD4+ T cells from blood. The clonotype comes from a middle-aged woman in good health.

The CDR3 is CASRPTGEETQYF. For the CDR3, the DNA is TGTGCCAGCAGGCCTACAGGGGAAGAGACCCAGTACTTC. The V gene is TRBV6-5, the J gene TRBJ2-5, with 7 positions matching TRBD1. The CDR3 has 13 amino acids. Germline trimming cut 6 bases from V and 3 bases from J; bases unmatched to any gene: 4. CDR1 is MNHEY, CDR2 SVGAGI, per germline.